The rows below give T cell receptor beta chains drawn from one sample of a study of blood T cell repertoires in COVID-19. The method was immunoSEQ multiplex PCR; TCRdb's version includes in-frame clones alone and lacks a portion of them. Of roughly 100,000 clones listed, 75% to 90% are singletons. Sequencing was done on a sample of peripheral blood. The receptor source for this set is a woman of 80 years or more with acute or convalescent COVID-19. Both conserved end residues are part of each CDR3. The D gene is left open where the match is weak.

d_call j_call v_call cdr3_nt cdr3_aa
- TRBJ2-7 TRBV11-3 TGTGCCAGCAGCTTAGGGAGGAACGAGCAGTACTTC CASSLGRNEQYF
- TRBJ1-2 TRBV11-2 TGTGCCAGCAGCTTAGATTGGCAAATCTATGGCTACACCTTC CASSLDWQIYGYTF
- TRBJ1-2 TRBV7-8 TGTGCCAGCAGCTTAGCCCCGTCTAACTATGGCTACACCTTC CASSLAPSNYGYTF
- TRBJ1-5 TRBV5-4 TGTGCCAGCAGCGTCCTGAATCAGCCCCAGCATTTT CASSVLNQPQHF
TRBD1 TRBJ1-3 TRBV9 TGTGCCAGCAGCGGTCGACAGGGGATAACTGGAAACACCATATATTTT CASSGRQGITGNTIYF
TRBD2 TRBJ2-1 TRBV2 TGTGCCAGCAGTTTAGGAGGATCTAGCGGGGCCTACAATGAGCAGTTCTTC CASSLGGSSGAYNEQFF
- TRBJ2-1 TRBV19 TGTGCCAGTAGTATGCGGAGCGAGCAGTTCTTC CASSMRSEQFF
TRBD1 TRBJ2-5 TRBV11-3 TGTGCCAGCAGCTTAGTAGACAGGGGGTTGGAGACCCAGTACTTC CASSLVDRGLETQYF
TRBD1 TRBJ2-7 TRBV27 TGTGCCAGCAGTTCCACAGGGGGCGAGCAGTACTTC CASSSTGGEQYF
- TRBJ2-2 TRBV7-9 TGTGCCAGCAGCTCGGACTGGTACACCGGGGAGCTGTTTTTT CASSSDWYTGELFF
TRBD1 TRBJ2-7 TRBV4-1 TGCGCCAGCAGCCAAGGACAGGGGTATACCTACGAGCAGTACTTC CASSQGQGYTYEQYF
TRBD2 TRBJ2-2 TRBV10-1 TGCGCCAGCAGTGAGGGACTAGCGGGGTCAGGAAGGACCGGGGAGCTGTTTTTT CASSEGLAGSGRTGELFF
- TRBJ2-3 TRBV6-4 TGTGCCAGCAGTGACGGGTGGGGAGGTGTTACGCAGTATTTT CASSDGWGGVTQYF
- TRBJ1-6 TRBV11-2 TGTGCCAGCAGCCCCGGTAACGGACTCCCTCGACCCCTCCACTTT CASSPGNGLPRPLHF
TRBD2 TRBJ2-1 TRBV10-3 TGTGCCATCAGGGACCCAACTAGCGGGGGGGCCGTTTCCTACAATGAGCAGTTCTTC CAIRDPTSGGAVSYNEQFF
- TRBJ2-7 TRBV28 TGTGCCTCTAGGCGGCTTTACGAGCAGTACTTC CASRRLYEQYF
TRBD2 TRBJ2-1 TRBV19 TGTGCCAGTAGTGGACTAGCGGGGGGGCCGCGTCAATACAATGAGCAGTTCTTC CASSGLAGGPRQYNEQFF